The 7 T cell receptor beta chains reported below all come from one sample, sequenced in a study of blood T cells in healthy people across ages. The authors ran a second PCR of 7 to 11 cycles using a sample-barcoded 5' primer and a J-beta primer mix. One entry per CDR3 protein, called by TCRdb with MiXCR from the 5' RACE reads. Among about 570,000 distinct CDR3 sequences, approximately 26% were seen once, and the ten largest hold about 3.9%. This sample also belongs to another study, concerning T cells of mothers and their children.

The sample consisted of blood. The source of these receptors is a boy between 2 and 10 years old in good health.

This clonotype turned up a few times. The genes are TRBV12-3 or TRBV12-4 and TRBJ2-7; TRBD2 aligns across 13 bases. The CDR3 length is 17 residues. V lost 3 bases to trimming and J lost 2 bases; unmatched junction nucleotides: 7. In DNA form, the CDR3 reads TGTGCCAGCAGTTTGGGCACTAGCGGGAGGGCCCCCTACGAGCAGTACTTC. It yields the protein CASSLGTSGRAPYEQYF.

As to this clonotype: Compared with germline, one end of the junction differs, possibly owing to a read error. The chain combines TRBV7-8 with TRBJ2-7, with D tentatively TRBD2 (6 bases). The CDR3 loop spans 17 amino acids. Per germline, CDR1 SGHVS and CDR2 FQNEAQ. The CDR3 DNA reads as TGTGCCAGCAGCCCATACAAAATAGCGGACCTCTCCTGCGAGCAGTACTTC. This codes for CASSPYKIADLSCEQYF.

The CDR3, as DNA: TGTGCCAGCAGCCAACAGACAGGGATCGCTCGCTACACCTTC. It specifies CASSQQTGIARYTF. The chain carries TRBV3-1 and TRBJ1-2; 7 bases are shared with TRBD1. V lost 2 bases and J lost 9; bases outside the gene matches: 9. The CDR3 contains 14 residues. Germline values: CDR1 LGHDT, CDR2 YNNKEL (reference sequence).

A word on this clonotype: Since the CDR3 does not end with the conserved phenylalanine or tryptophan, this likely comes from a read error. The chain employs TRBV7-3 and TRBJ2-5; D unclear. CDR3 length equals 13 residues. CDR1 and CDR2 (germline): SGHTA, FQGTGA. V lost 1 base and J 2 bases, leaving 5 bases between the germline ends. CDR3 region: CASSLSPQETQYS. The DNA of the CDR3 is TGTGCCAGCAGCTTAAGTCCGCAAGAGACCCAGTACTCC.

V is TRBV6-5 and J is TRBJ1-3, with D possibly being TRBD1 (5 bases). The CDR3 covers 15 residues. Deletions cut 2 bases from V and 3 bases from J, with 11 bases between. The germline V gene encodes CDR1 MNHEY and CDR2 SVGAGI. CDR3 region: CASSYDSLYGNTIYF. CDR3 coding DNA: TGTGCCAGCAGTTACGACAGTTTGTATGGAAACACCATATATTTT.

The table lists this clonotype with a few counts. V gene TRBV29-1 combines with J gene TRBJ2-5; D might be TRBD1 (6 bases). In germline, CDR1 is SQVTM, CDR2 ANQGSEA. The CDR3 spans 15 residues. With 4 bases removed from V and 1 base from J, the gap between germline ends came to 16 bases. The chain's CDR3 is CSVGPWDNSQETQYF. In DNA form, the CDR3 reads TGCAGCGTTGGTCCCTGGGACAACAGCCAAGAGACCCAGTACTTC. Filled out from reference TRBV29-1 and TRBJ2-5, the complete variable domain reads SAVISQKPSRDICQRGTSLTIQCQVDSQVTMMFWYRQQPGQSLTLIATANQGSEATYESGFVIDKFPISRPNLTFSTLTVSNMSPEDSSIYLCSVGPWDNSQETQYFGPGTRLLVL.

There are a few counts of this clonotype. The CDR3 spells CASRGLDTKTQYF. The DNA of the CDR3 is TGTGCCAGCAGAGGACTAGACACGAAGACCCAGTACTTC. The chain recombines TRBV12-3 or TRBV12-4 with TRBJ2-5, with 7 nucleotides matching TRBD2. The trim removed 6 bases at V and 6 bases at J, leaving 7 bases unmatched. This CDR3 comprises 13 residues.